This passage covers 5 T cell receptor beta chains from one sample sequenced in a study of control samples from healthy donors and cancer patients. TCRdb's copy holds only in-frame clones and misses some; the assay was immunoSEQ multiplex PCR. Counted here are 75,000 to 100,000 clones, about 91% occurring once; the ten biggest clones make up roughly an eighth. Sequencing input: blood. Receptors were obtained from a man under 40 in good health.

The chain couples TRBV19 to TRBJ2-7; 7 bases align to TRBD1. In germline, CDR1 is LNHDA, CDR2 SQIVND (reference sequence). With 3 bases clipped from V and 1 base from J, the junction kept 3 bases outside the gene matches. The CDR3 spans 14 residues. This chain's CDR3 is CASSMRQGSYEQYF. As DNA, the CDR3 is TGTGCCAGTAGTATGAGACAGGGATCCTACGAGCAGTACTTC.

The chain couples TRBV6-1 to TRBJ2-2, with D uncertain. V was pared by 2 bases and J by 5 bases, with 6 bases between. The germline V gene encodes CDR1 MNHNS and CDR2 SASEGT. This CDR3 is 13 amino acids long. CDR3 sequence (DNA): TGTGCCAGCAGTGAATGGCTGACCGGGGAGCTGTTTTTT. Translation gives CASSEWLTGELFF.

This chain connects TRBV30 to TRBJ2-7, with D unclear. The germline gives CDR1 GTSNPN, CDR2 SVGIG (reference sequence). This CDR3 is built from 13 residues. V was trimmed by 5 bases and J by 4 bases, leaving 15 bases between them. CDR3 protein: CAWFRRNPYEQYF. The CDR3 coding sequence is TGTGCCTGGTTTAGGCGGAACCCGTACGAGCAGTACTTC. The whole variable domain, remainder taken from reference TRBV30 and TRBJ2-7, is SQTIHQWPATLVQPVGSPLSLECTVEGTSNPNLYWYRQAAGRGLQLLFYSVGIGQISSEVPQNLSASRPQDRQFILSSKKLLLSDSGFYLCAWFRRNPYEQYFGPGTRLTVT.

V usage is TRBV28 and J usage is TRBJ1-6; possible D gene TRBD1, 5 bases. CDR3 size: 15 residues. CDR1 and CDR2 from the germline V gene are MDHEN and SYDVKM. V was clipped by 6 bases and J by 10 bases, with 19 bases between them. The CDR3 region is CASSARGNGFSPLHF. The CDR3 DNA is TGTGCCAGCAGCGCGCGGGGGAACGGGTTCTCACCCCTCCACTTT.

The V call is TRBV19, the J call TRBJ2-1; the D is unclear. Trimming took 1 base from V and 9 from J, leaving 7 bases between them. The CDR3 has 12 amino acids. The V gene's germline CDR1 is LNHDA and CDR2 SQIVND (reference sequence). This CDR3 reads CASSIAPGEQFF. The CDR3 DNA sequence: TGTGCCAGTAGTATAGCCCCGGGTGAGCAGTTCTTC.